This TCR beta chain was sequenced in a study of T cell responses to AZD1222 COVID-19 vaccine. Study-level results: The donor group comprised mostly white British people and more females; the analysis possibly underestimated clonal diversity.

Here immunoSEQ multiplex PCR was the method, and the copy in TCRdb shows in-frame clones only, minus some. This sample has under 200,000 clones, with about 91% found just once. Second-dose schedules of about 4 or about 12 weeks were combined. Concerning this clone itself: Its antigen remains unknown.

The CDR3 is 15 residues long. Trimming pared 4 bases from V and 5 bases from J, leaving 16 bases between. Germline V gene lookup returns CDR1 LGHNT and CDR2 FRNRAP. V usage is TRBV12-5 and J usage is TRBJ2-3, with D possibly being TRBD1 (6 bases). This sequence originates from an adult who received the AZD1222 COVID-19 vaccine. Sequencing was performed on peripheral blood, taken 28 days after the second AZD1222 dose. CDR3 nucleotide sequence: TGTGCTAGTGGTTCACACCAGGGGATTCTAGATACGCAGTATTTT. Encoded protein: CASGSHQGILDTQYF.